These 24 T cell receptor beta chains were sequenced from one sample in a study of human T cells and chemical hapten exposure. TCRdb reprocessed the RACE reads via MiXCR and lists one record per CDR3 protein. Found here are around 75,000 distinct CDR3 sequences, approximately 10% of them singletons; the top ten hold 6.8%. Regarding time point: patch test 2, 6 weeks after DPC sensitization. The sample's treatment: therapeutic diphenylcyclopropenone sensitization with weekly scalp DPC. Material: whole blood, obtained in connection with sensitization to the hapten diphenylcyclopropenone (DPC). These receptors were collected from a woman between 45 and 60 years old with alopecia areata. Some clones in this sample may be carry-over from other donors' samples.

This clonotype was recorded many times. The chain recombines TRBV6-1 with TRBJ1-5; D gene ambiguous. V was trimmed by 1 base and J by 9 bases, leaving 10 bases between them. The CDR3 is 13 residues long. CDR1 and CDR2 from the germline V gene are MNHNS and SASEGT. Here the CDR3 reads CASSEGVTVPQHF. CDR3 nucleotide sequence: TGTGCCAGCAGTGAAGGTGTAACAGTGCCCCAGCATTTT.

There are many counts of this clonotype. CDR3 region: CASSSGQFYGYTF. The CDR3 DNA follows: TGTGCCAGCAGCTCGGGACAGTTCTATGGCTACACCTTC. This chain connects TRBV7-9 to TRBJ1-2; 7 bases agree with TRBD1. The CDR3 has 13 residues. The V gene end was trimmed by 4 bases and the J gene end by 4 bases; junction bases not matched to a gene: 3. From germline, CDR1 is SEHNR and CDR2 FQNEAQ (reference sequence).

This clonotype was picked up many times. This chain uses TRBV11-2 with TRBJ2-2, with 10 positions matching TRBD1. The CDR3 runs 15 residues. The V and J ends lost 3 bases and 7 bases, in that order; junction bases with no gene match: 5. The V gene's germline CDR1 is SGHAT and CDR2 FQNNGV. The CDR3 DNA is TGTGCCAGCAGCTTTACGGGACAGGGGATCGGGGAGCTGTTTTTT. Residues: CASSFTGQGIGELFF.

Turning to this clonotype: This clone may be a read error of a much larger clone one base away. V gene TRBV24-1 combines with J gene TRBJ2-7, with a tentative D call TRBD1 (6 bases). This CDR3 has 13 amino acids. The V end lost 4 bases, the J end lost 7 bases, and 13 bases lay between the germline ends. CDR1 and CDR2 (germline): KGHDR, SFDVKD. CDR3 in DNA: TGTGCCACCAGTGAAGGGGCGACAGGTGAGCAGTACTTC. Translating it yields CATSEGATGEQYF.

This clonotype came up many times. The gene calls are TRBV3-1 and TRBJ2-3; D might be TRBD2 (6 bases). Germline V gene data show CDR1 as LGHDT and CDR2 as YNNKEL (reference sequence). The CDR3 loop spans 20 amino acids. Trimming removed 0 bases from V and 0 bases from J, with 22 bases in between. The CDR3 region is CASSQDLPILSGVSTDTQYF. The CDR3 nucleotides read TGTGCCAGCAGCCAAGACCTACCTATCTTATCGGGAGTAAGCACAGATACGCAGTATTTT.

This clonotype was detected many times. The J gene is TRBJ2-7, the V gene TRBV5-1; 8 nucleotides line up with TRBD1. V lost 4 bases to trimming and J lost 0 bases; unmatched junction nucleotides: 3. The CDR3 runs to 14 residues. Per germline, CDR1 SGHRS and CDR2 YFSETQ. CDR3 bases: TGCGCCAGCAGCACGACAGGGGCCTCCTACGAGCAGTACTTC. Its translation: CASSTTGASYEQYF.

In this sample, this clonotype turned up many times. The DNA of the CDR3 is TGTGCCAGCTCAACCGGGACAGGGCACTACGAGCAGTACTTC. This gives the protein CASSTGTGHYEQYF. V is TRBV18 and J is TRBJ2-7, with TRBD1 matching 9 bases. This CDR3 is built from 14 residues. Per germline, CDR1 KGHSH and CDR2 LQKENI. Unmatched junction bases numbered 5, after V lost 5 bases and J lost 3 bases.

This clonotype was seen ten or more times. The genes are TRBV11-2 and TRBJ1-1; D is uncertain. This CDR3 is 13 amino acids long. The V and J ends lost 5 bases and 5 bases respectively, with 12 bases between them. Germline loops: CDR1 SGHAT, CDR2 FQNNGV. The CDR3 loop is CASSREGRTEAFF. The CDR3 coding sequence is TGTGCCAGCAGCCGGGAAGGTAGGACTGAAGCTTTCTTT.

The chain uses TRBV28 and TRBJ2-7; D is undetermined. The length of the CDR3 is 14 residues. The germline CDR1 and CDR2 sequences are MDHEN and SYDVKM. The V end lost 6 bases, the J end lost 2 bases, and 14 bases lay between the germline ends. CDR3 DNA: TGTGCCAGCAGCTTCTCTCAAGCGCCCTACGAGCAGTACTTC. Its protein is CASSFSQAPYEQYF.

In its sample, this clonotype was seen many times. The chain carries TRBV6-4 and TRBJ2-1, with TRBD1 matching over 7 bases. Per germline, CDR1 MRHNA and CDR2 SNTAGT. The CDR3 spans 16 residues. With 3 bases clipped from V and 3 bases from J, the junction kept 8 bases outside the gene matches. The CDR3 DNA follows: TGTGCCAGCAGTGAGGCCGGACGGACAGGCTACAATGAGCAGTTCTTC. This encodes CASSEAGRTGYNEQFF.

This clonotype was recorded many times. The chain employs TRBV20-1 and TRBJ1-1; TRBD1 might be the D (5 bases). CDR3 length: 13 residues. Per germline, CDR1 DFQATT and CDR2 SNEGSKA (reference sequence). The V and J ends lost 6 bases and 3 bases respectively, with 14 bases between them. CDR3 nucleotide sequence: TGCAGTGCGGGGCAGGACCCTGACACTGAAGCTTTCTTT. As protein: CSAGQDPDTEAFF.

In its sample, this clonotype was seen once. The chain links TRBV28 to TRBJ1-1; 7 bases line up with TRBD1. Trimming removed 3 bases from V and 8 bases from J; junction bases left unmatched: 6. Germline V CDR1 and CDR2: MDHEN, SYDVKM. This CDR3 comprises 13 residues. CDR3 nucleotides: TGTGCCAGCAGTTTCGACAGGGAAGGGGAAGCTTTCTTT. This gives the protein CASSFDREGEAFF.

This clonotype was seen a handful of times. Since a much larger clone is just one base distant, this may be a read error. J is TRBJ1-3 and V is TRBV7-9; the match to TRBD1 covers 8 bases. Germline V gives CDR1 SEHNR, CDR2 FQNEAQ (reference sequence). This CDR3 contains 15 residues. CDR3 in amino acids: CTSSPPRGLGNTIYF. CDR3 sequence (DNA): TGTACCAGCAGCCCACCCAGGGGGCTTGGAAACACCATATATTTT.

Ten or more counts support this clonotype. V and J are TRBV7-6 and TRBJ2-7; 10 nucleotides line up with TRBD1. After removal of 5 bases from V and 4 bases from J, the junction contained 5 bases not matched to a gene. The CDR3 runs to 14 residues. Germline-derived CDR1 and CDR2 are SGHVS and FNYEAQ. The CDR3 DNA follows: TGTGCCAGCAGCGCGCCGGGACAGGGGTACGAGCAGTACTTC. Protein product: CASSAPGQGYEQYF.

This clonotype has only a few counts. The chain recombines TRBV6-5 with TRBJ1-4; perhaps TRBD1 as D (5 bases). Germline-derived CDR1 and CDR2 are MNHEY and SVGAGI. V was cut by 5 bases and J by 4 bases, with 11 bases left in between. This CDR3 is built from 14 residues. The CDR3 is CASSQGLSNEKLFF. The CDR3 DNA reads TGTGCCAGCAGTCAGGGCCTGAGTAATGAAAAACTGTTTTTT.

This clonotype appeared a few times. The chain is built from TRBV12-3 or TRBV12-4 and TRBJ2-1, with 10 bases fitting TRBD2. V lost 6 bases to trimming and J lost 5 bases; unmatched junction nucleotides: 4. This CDR3 region has 14 residues. CDR3 loop: CASRPSGRDNEQFF. CDR3 nucleotides: TGTGCCAGCAGACCGAGCGGGAGGGACAATGAGCAGTTCTTC.

This clonotype was picked up many times. The chain links TRBV6-5 to TRBJ2-7; D perhaps matches TRBD1 (6 bases). This CDR3 spans 16 amino acids. Germline values: CDR1 MNHEY, CDR2 SVGAGI. The germline V and J ends were trimmed by 6 bases and 3 bases, with 21 bases remaining between them. The CDR3 DNA is TGTGCCAGCAGCCCCCCGCCCGGACAGCGAAACTACGAGCAGTACTTC. It is translated as CASSPPPGQRNYEQYF.

This chain connects TRBV20-1 to TRBJ1-1; possible D gene TRBD1, 6 bases. The CDR3 covers 14 residues. Germline loops: CDR1 DFQATT, CDR2 SNEGSKA (reference sequence). Trimming removed 3 bases at V and 0 bases at J, with 11 bases between. The CDR3 region is CSARGQLLNTEAFF. CDR3 DNA: TGCAGTGCTAGGGGACAACTTTTGAACACTGAAGCTTTCTTT.

This clonotype was picked up a small number of times. This rearrangement joins TRBV12-3 or TRBV12-4 to TRBJ2-3; no clear D gene. Between the trimmed V and J ends, which lost 5 bases and 6 bases, there was a span of 15 bases. CDR3 length equals 14 residues. CDR3 DNA: TGTGCCAGCAGTCCAAGTCGTGCCTGGGATACGCAGTATTTT. Translating it yields CASSPSRAWDTQYF.

This clonotype was counted at least ten times. The J gene is TRBJ2-3, the V gene TRBV7-9, with 10 positions matching TRBD2. Germline V gene sequence: CDR1 SEHNR, CDR2 FQNEAQ (reference sequence). Unmatched junction bases numbered 2, after V lost 5 bases and J lost 3 bases. This CDR3 has 14 amino acids. The CDR3 sequence is CASSTSGNTDTQYF. Written as DNA, the CDR3 is TGTGCCAGCAGCACTAGCGGGAATACAGATACGCAGTATTTT.

This clonotype showed up many times. CDR3 DNA sequence: TGTGCCAGCAGCCAAGCTTCCTACGAGCAGTACTTC. Protein product: CASSQASYEQYF. This chain links TRBV3-1 with TRBJ2-7; D is uncertain. This CDR3 is built from 12 residues. The germline V gene encodes CDR1 LGHDT and CDR2 YNNKEL (reference sequence). V lost 1 base and J 1 base, leaving 2 bases between the germline ends.

This clonotype was picked up many times. The chain has TRBV2 and TRBJ1-1, with D possibly matching TRBD1 (5 bases). Per germline, CDR1 SNHLY and CDR2 FYNNEI. With 1 base removed from V and 5 bases from J, the gap between germline ends came to 20 bases. There are 17 residues in the CDR3. CDR3 coding DNA: TGTGCCAGCAGTGAAGACTTGGGAGGGGACCTGGGGACTGAAGCTTTCTTT. Its protein is CASSEDLGGDLGTEAFF.

The table lists this clonotype with many counts. The chain carries TRBV14 and TRBJ2-1; possibly TRBD1 for D (6 bases). The CDR3 totals 15 residues. The germline V gene has CDR1 SGHDN and CDR2 FVKESK. Trimming left V 4 bases short and J 3 bases short, with 13 bases between. The CDR3 bases are TGTGCCAGCAGCCCTTATGGACAGAACTACAATGAGCAGTTCTTC. Amino acids: CASSPYGQNYNEQFF.

This clonotype was observed a handful of times. This chain connects TRBV20-1 to TRBJ2-7; 7 bases are shared with TRBD2. This CDR3 has 13 amino acids. In germline, CDR1 is DFQATT, CDR2 SNEGSKA (reference sequence). V dropped 0 bases and J dropped 7; count of bases not matched to a gene: 6. The CDR3 is CSARDGLVGEQYF. The CDR3 bases are TGCAGTGCTAGAGACGGACTAGTCGGGGAGCAGTACTTC.